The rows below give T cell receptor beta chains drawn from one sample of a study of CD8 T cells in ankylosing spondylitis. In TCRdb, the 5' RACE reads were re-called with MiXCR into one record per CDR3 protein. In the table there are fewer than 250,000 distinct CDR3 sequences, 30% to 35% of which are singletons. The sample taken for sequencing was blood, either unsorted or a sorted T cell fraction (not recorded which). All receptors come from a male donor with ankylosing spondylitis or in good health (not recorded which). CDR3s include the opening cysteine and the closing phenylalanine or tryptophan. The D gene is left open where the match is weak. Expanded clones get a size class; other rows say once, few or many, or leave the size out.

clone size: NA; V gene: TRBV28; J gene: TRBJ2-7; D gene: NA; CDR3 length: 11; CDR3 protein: CASSSRWEQYF; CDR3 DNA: TGTGCCAGCAGTTCCCGATGGGAGCAGTACTTC
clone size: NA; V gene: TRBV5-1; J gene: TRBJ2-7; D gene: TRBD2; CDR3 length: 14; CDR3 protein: CASGMTSGSYEQYF; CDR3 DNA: TGCGCCAGCGGAATGACTAGCGGCTCCTACGAGCAGTACTTC
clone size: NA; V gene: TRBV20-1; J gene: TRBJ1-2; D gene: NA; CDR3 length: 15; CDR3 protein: CSARPTTVTNYGYTF; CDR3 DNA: TGCAGTGCTAGACCAACGACAGTTACTAACTATGGCTACACCTTC
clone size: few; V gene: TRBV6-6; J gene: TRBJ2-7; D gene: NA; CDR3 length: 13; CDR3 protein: CASTPGRSYEQYF; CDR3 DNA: TGTGCCAGCACGCCGGGCCGCTCCTACGAGCAGTACTTC
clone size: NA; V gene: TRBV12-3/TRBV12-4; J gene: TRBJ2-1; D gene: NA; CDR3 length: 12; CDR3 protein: CASSPRVNEQFF; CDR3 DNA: TGTGCCAGCAGTCCCAGGGTGAATGAGCAGTTCTTC
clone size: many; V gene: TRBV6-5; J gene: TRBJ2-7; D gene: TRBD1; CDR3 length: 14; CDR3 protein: CASSLGQVWNEQYF; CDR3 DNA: TGTGCCAGCAGTTTAGGACAGGTTTGGAACGAGCAGTACTTC
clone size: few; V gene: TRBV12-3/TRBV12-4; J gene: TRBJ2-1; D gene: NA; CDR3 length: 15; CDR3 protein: CASSPDLTLDNEQFF; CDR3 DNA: TGTGCCAGCAGCCCAGATCTCACCCTCGACAATGAGCAGTTCTTC
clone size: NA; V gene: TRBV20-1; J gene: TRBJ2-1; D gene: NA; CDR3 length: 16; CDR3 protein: CSAREFQGAGYNEQFF; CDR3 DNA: TGCAGTGCTAGAGAGTTCCAGGGTGCGGGCTACAATGAGCAGTTCTTC
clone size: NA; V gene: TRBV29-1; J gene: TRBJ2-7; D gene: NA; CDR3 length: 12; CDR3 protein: CSVAPGGLEQYF; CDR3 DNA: TGCAGCGTCGCCCCGGGGGGCCTCGAGCAGTACTTC
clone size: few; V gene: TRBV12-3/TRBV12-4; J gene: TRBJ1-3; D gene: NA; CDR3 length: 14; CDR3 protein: CASSLFRSGNTIYF; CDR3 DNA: TGTGCCAGCAGTTTGTTCCGCTCTGGAAACACCATATATTTT
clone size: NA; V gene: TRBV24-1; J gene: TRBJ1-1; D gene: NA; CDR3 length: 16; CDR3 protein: CATSDLGQEKNTEAFF; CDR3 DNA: TGTGCCACCAGTGATTTAGGCCAAGAGAAGAACACTGAAGCTTTCTTT
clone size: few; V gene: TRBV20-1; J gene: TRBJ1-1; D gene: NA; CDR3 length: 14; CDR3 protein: CSASVRRGDTEAFF; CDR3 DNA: TGCAGTGCTAGCGTGAGGAGAGGGGACACTGAAGCTTTCTTT
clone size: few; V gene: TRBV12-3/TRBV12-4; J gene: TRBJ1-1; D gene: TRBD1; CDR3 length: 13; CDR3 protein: CAIDPGGNTEAFF; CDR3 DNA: TGTGCCATCGATCCAGGGGGTAACACTGAAGCTTTCTTT
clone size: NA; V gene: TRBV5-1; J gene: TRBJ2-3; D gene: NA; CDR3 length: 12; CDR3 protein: CASSALGSTQYF; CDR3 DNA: TGCGCCAGCAGCGCACTGGGGAGTACGCAGTATTTT
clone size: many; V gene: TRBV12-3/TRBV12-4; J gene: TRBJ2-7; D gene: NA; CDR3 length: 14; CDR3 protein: CASQRSGGSYEQYF; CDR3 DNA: TGTGCCTCACAGCGAAGTGGAGGGTCCTACGAGCAGTACTTC
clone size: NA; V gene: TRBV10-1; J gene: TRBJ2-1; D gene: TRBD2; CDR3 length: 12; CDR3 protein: CASSEDSGEQFF; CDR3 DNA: TGCGCCAGCAGTGAGGATAGCGGGGAGCAGTTCTTC
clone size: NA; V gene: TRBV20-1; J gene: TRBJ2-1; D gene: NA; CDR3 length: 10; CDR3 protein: CSAGFNEQFF; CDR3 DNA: TGCAGTGCGGGGTTTAATGAGCAGTTCTTC
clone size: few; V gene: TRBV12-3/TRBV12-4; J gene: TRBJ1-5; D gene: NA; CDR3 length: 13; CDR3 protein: CASSSAPYQPQHF; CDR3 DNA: TGTGCCAGCAGTTCGGCTCCTTATCAGCCCCAGCATTTT
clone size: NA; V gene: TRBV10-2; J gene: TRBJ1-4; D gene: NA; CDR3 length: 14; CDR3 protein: CASSESWNNEKLFF; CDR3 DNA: TGCGCCAGCAGTGAGTCGTGGAATAATGAAAAACTGTTTTTT
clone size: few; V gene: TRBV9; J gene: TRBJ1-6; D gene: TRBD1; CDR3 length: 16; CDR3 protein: CASSVGGQRLVSPLHF; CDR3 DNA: TGTGCCAGCAGCGTAGGGGGACAGAGACTTGTTTCACCCCTCCACTTT
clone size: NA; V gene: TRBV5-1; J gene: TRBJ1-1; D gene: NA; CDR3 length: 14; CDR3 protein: CASSLSGEGTEAFF; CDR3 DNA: TGCGCCAGCAGCTTGTCGGGGGAGGGCACTGAAGCTTTCTTT
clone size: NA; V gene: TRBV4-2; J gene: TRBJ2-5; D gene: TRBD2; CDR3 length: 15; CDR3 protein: CASSQETSGVETQYF; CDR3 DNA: TGTGCCAGCAGCCAAGAGACTAGCGGGGTAGAGACCCAGTACTTC
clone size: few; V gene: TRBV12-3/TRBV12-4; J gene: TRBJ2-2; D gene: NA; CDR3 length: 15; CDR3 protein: CASSPPPGGGGELFF; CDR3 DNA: TGTGCCAGCAGCCCCCCCCCGGGGGGCGGCGGGGAGCTGTTTTTT
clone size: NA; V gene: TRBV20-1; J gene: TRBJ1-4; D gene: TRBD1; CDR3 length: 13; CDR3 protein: CSASGTGHEKLFF; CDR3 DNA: TGCAGTGCTAGCGGGACAGGGCACGAAAAACTGTTTTTT
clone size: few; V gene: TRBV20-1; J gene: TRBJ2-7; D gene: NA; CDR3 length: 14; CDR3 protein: CSAPPPLAAREQYF; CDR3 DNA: TGCAGTGCCCCGCCACCTTTGGCGGCGCGGGAGCAGTACTTC
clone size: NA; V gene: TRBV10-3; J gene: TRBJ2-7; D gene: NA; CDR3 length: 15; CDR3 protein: CAISGLMDRSYEQYF; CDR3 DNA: TGTGCCATCAGTGGATTAATGGACAGATCCTACGAGCAGTACTTC
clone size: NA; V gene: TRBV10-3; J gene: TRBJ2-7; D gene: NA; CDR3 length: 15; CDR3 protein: CATNFVLVDSYEQYF; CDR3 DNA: TGTGCCACAAACTTTGTCCTGGTCGACTCCTACGAGCAGTACTTC
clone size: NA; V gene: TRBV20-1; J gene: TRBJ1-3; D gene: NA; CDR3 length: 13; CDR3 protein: CSASSTSGNTIYF; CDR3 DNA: TGCAGTGCTAGTTCAACCTCTGGAAACACCATATATTTT
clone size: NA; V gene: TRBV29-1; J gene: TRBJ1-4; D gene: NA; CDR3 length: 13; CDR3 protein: CSFQGAEREKLFF; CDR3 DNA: TGCAGCTTCCAGGGTGCAGAGCGTGAAAAACTGTTTTTT
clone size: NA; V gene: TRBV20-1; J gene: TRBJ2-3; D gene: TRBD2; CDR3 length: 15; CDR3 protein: CSARDASGEGDTQYF; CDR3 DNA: TGCAGTGCTAGAGATGCTAGCGGGGAGGGAGATACGCAGTATTTT
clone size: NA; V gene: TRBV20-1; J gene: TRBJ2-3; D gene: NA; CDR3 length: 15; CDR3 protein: CSARATSRFTDTQYF; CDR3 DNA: TGCAGTGCTAGAGCTACTAGCAGATTCACAGATACGCAGTATTTT
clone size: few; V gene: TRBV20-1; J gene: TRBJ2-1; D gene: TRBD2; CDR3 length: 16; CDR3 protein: CSARRFGGGKRNEQFF; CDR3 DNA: TGCAGTGCTAGGAGGTTCGGGGGGGGGAAAAGAAATGAGCAGTTCTTC
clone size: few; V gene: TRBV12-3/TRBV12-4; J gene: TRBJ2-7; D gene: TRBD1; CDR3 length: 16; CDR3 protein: CASSLDQGQGRWEQYF; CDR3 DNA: TGTGCCAGCAGTTTAGATCAGGGACAGGGGCGGTGGGAGCAGTACTTC
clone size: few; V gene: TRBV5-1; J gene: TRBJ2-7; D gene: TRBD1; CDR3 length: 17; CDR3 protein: CASSIAGTGSAAYEQYF; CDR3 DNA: TGCGCCAGCAGCATAGCCGGGACAGGGTCGGCGGCCTACGAGCAGTACTTC
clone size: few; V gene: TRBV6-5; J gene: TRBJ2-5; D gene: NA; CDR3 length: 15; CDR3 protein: CASSYSAGAEETQYF; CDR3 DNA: TGTGCCAGCAGTTACTCGGCGGGGGCGGAAGAGACCCAGTACTTC
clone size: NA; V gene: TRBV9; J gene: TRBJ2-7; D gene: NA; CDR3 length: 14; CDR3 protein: CASSVEVQPYEQYF; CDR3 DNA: TGTGCCAGCAGCGTAGAGGTTCAGCCCTACGAGCAGTACTTC
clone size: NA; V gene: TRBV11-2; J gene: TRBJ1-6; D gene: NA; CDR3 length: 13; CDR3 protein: CASSLDLRSPLHF; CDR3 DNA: TGTGCCAGCAGCTTAGATCTCCGTTCACCCCTCCACTTT
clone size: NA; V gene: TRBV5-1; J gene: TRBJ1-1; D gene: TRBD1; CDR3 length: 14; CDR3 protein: CASSEGGANTEAFF; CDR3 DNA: TGCGCCAGCAGTGAAGGGGGCGCGAACACTGAAGCTTTCTTT
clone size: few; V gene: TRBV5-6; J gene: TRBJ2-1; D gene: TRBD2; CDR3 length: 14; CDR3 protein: CASSLSGGANEQFF; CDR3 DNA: TGTGCCAGCAGCTTGAGCGGGGGAGCGAATGAGCAGTTCTTC